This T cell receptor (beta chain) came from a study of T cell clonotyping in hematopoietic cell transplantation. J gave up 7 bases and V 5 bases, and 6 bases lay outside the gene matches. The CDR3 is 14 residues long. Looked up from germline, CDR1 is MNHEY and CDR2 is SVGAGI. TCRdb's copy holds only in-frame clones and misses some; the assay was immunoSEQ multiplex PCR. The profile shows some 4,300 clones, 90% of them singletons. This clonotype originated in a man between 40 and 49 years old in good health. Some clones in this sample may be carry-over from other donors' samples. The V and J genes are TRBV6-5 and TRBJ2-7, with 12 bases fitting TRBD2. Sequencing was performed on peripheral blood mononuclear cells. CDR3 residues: CASSRRLAGEEQYF. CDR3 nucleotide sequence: TGTGCCAGCAGTCGACGACTAGCGGGAGAAGAGCAGTACTTC.